This T cell receptor (beta chain) comes out of a study of blood T cell repertoires in COVID-19. The CDR3 spans 14 residues. V lost 4 bases and J lost 4; bases outside the gene matches: 5. CDR1 and CDR2 from the germline V gene are MDHEN and SYDVKM. Authors' processing steps: Amplification from reference gene primers served as the basis for estimated nucleated cell counts. Sequencing used immunoSEQ multiplex PCR; TCRdb keeps in-frame clones, though not all of them. D and trimming were read from the DNA, whereas the V and J calls and clone size are those reported in that table. The profile covers fewer than 90,000 clones, with approximately 75% appearing a single time and around 4.5% taken by the ten largest.

The source of this sequence is a woman in her forties or fifties with acute or convalescent COVID-19. The chain joins TRBV28 to TRBJ1-2, with TRBD1 matching 8 bases. The sequencing sample was made of peripheral blood. CDR3 protein: CASSSSDRGYGYTF. Written as DNA, the CDR3 is TGTGCCAGCAGTTCCAGCGACAGGGGCTATGGCTACACCTTC.